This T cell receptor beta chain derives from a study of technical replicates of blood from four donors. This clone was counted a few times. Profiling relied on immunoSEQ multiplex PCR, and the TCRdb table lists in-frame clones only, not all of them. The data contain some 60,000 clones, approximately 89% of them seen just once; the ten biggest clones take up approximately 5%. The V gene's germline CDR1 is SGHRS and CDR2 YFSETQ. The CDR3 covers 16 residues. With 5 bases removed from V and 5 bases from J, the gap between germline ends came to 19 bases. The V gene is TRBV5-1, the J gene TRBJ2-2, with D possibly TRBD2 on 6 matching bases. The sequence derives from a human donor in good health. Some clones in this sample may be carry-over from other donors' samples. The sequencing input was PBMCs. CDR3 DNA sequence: TGCGCCAGCAGTTATTCTCCGGGACTCTCGACCGGGGAGCTGTTTTTT. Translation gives CASSYSPGLSTGELFF.